This T cell receptor beta chain was retrieved from a study of T cell repertoires in cytomegalovirus infection. Study overall: HLA-B-restricted CMV epitopes that are well studied were used alongside recently identified HLA-C-restricted ones. In public TCR beta signatures, there were indications of both CMV infection and matching HLA type.

Trimming took 3 bases from V and 8 from J, leaving 7 bases between them. CDR3 length: 12 amino acids. Germline CDR1 and CDR2: SEHNR and FQNEAQ (reference sequence). Study results and caveats: Accumulated public TCR beta family frequency recognized individuals carrying CMV together with the relevant HLA. HLA-C-restricted CMV-specific TCR beta clonotypes prevailed in the ex vivo response.

As to this clonotype: Its matching antigen is unknown.

TCRdb itself ran the reads through MiXCR, one entry per CDR3 protein. This repertoire shows some 900,000 distinct CDR3 sequences, approximately 32% found once; its top ten account for 12%. This TCR was sampled from a human donor in good health (CMV status not recorded). Some clones in this sample may be carry-over from other donors' samples. The sequenced sample was cultured CD8+ T cells from PBMCs, obtained from culture after CMV antigen stimulation. This chain links TRBV7-9 with TRBJ1-4; D gene unclear. In nucleotides, the CDR3 is TGTGCCAGCAGCTTTCGCGGCGAAAAACTGTTTTTT. Its translation is CASSFRGEKLFF.